This T cell receptor beta chain appears in the sequencing data of a study of cytomegalovirus exposure and HLA in healthy donors. PCR involved 60 Vbeta and 13 Jbeta primers. Libraries were prepared by immunoSEQ multiplex PCR; TCRdb keeps only in-frame clonotypes and omits some of them. This table has approximately 110,000 clones, 76% appearing once. The CDR3 extends over 16 amino acids. CDR1 and CDR2 from the germline V gene are SGDLS and YYNGEE. After removal of 0 bases from V and 1 base from J, the junction contained 5 bases not matched to a gene. Sequenced material: PBMCs. The sequence was collected from a man aged 40-50 years in good health and CMV-seropositive. The chain couples TRBV9 to TRBJ2-5; 8 bases are shared with TRBD2. DNA for the CDR3: TGTGCCAGCAGCGTAGCCAGCGGGGGCCTCCAAGAGACCCAGTACTTC. Protein product: CASSVASGGLQETQYF.